Included here is one T cell receptor (beta chain) sequence, with context. The sample is drawn from a study of OX40 agonist ivuxolimab in advanced cancers. Using immunoSEQ multiplex PCR, the repertoire was profiled, and TCRdb retains in-frame clones only, with some absent. The sample carries some 130,000 clones, approximately 90% recorded once. Patients with autoimmune history or systemic immunosuppression were excluded. The source was CD4+ or CD8+ T cells sorted from blood, collected in a trial of the OX40 agonist ivuxolimab. The TCR originated in an adult with an advanced solid tumor such as melanoma, head and neck, liver or kidney cancer.

CDR3: CAIMPGQGASGANVLTF. DNA for the CDR3: TGTGCCATCATGCCGGGACAGGGAGCCTCTGGGGCCAACGTCCTGACTTTC. This chain connects TRBV10-3 to TRBJ2-6, with TRBD1 identical over 9 bases. The CDR3 extends over 17 amino acids. Germline CDR1 and CDR2: ENHRY and SYGVKD. V lost 7 bases and J lost 0; bases outside the gene matches: 7.